This entry features one TCR beta chain sequence. The sample comes from a study of blood T cell repertoires in COVID-19. The wider study: There were acute and convalescent COVID-19 samples, and they came from the United States, Italy and Spain.

Germline CDR1 and CDR2: LNHDA and SQIVND (reference sequence). CDR3 size: 14 residues. V shed 4 bases and J shed 5 bases, with 12 bases lying between them. Methods used by the authors: Scientists estimated how many nucleated cells there were by amplifying reference gene primers. TCRdb keeps only in-frame clones here, not all; method: immunoSEQ multiplex PCR. V and J calls and clone size are given by that table; D and trimming were obtained from the DNA. In the table there are around 240,000 clones, roughly 79% of which are singletons. The TCR originated in a woman older than 75 with acute or convalescent COVID-19. Specimen: peripheral blood. The chain joins TRBV19 to TRBJ1-5; weak D call: TRBD1 (5 bases). In DNA form, the CDR3 reads TGTGCCAGTAGTACCAGGGTATGGGATCAGCCCCAGCATTTT. It is translated as CASSTRVWDQPQHF.